This is a list of T cell receptor beta chains from one sample in a study of blood T cell repertoires in COVID-19. Assay used: immunoSEQ multiplex PCR; TCRdb lists only in-frame clones, some missing. Of 150,000 to 200,000 clones listed, around nine tenths are singletons. Material for sequencing was peripheral blood. Source of these receptors: a man between 18 and 29 years old with active or convalescent COVID-19. Both conserved end residues are part of each CDR3. The D gene is left open where the match is weak. Clone size is not always given. Where it is, it says once, few, many or a class for expanded clones.

v_call	j_call	d_call	clone_size	cdr3_aa	cdr3_nt
TRBV11-2	TRBJ2-5	TRBD2	-	CASSLDLLAGTKETQYF	TGTGCCAGCAGCTTAGACCTACTAGCGGGGACGAAAGAGACCCAGTACTTC
TRBV9	TRBJ2-5	TRBD2	once	CASSVLAGGRETQYF	TGTGCCAGCAGCGTATTAGCGGGGGGCAGGGAGACCCAGTACTTC
TRBV27	TRBJ2-3	TRBD2	-	CASSLYLAGVSGDTQYF	TGTGCCAGCAGTTTATACCTAGCGGGAGTTTCCGGAGATACGCAGTATTTT
TRBV7-9	TRBJ1-2	-	-	CASSLKELNYGYTF	TGTGCCAGCAGCTTAAAAGAACTAAACTATGGCTACACCTTC
TRBV24-1	TRBJ2-7	-	once	CATSANLRGEQYF	TGTGCCACCAGTGCCAACCTGCGCGGCGAGCAGTACTTC
TRBV7-2	TRBJ2-1	-	few	CASSLAELNEQFF	TGTGCCAGCAGCTTAGCTGAGCTAAATGAGCAGTTCTTC
TRBV27	TRBJ2-1	TRBD1	-	CASHGQGNEQFF	TGTGCCAGCCACGGACAGGGGAATGAGCAGTTCTTC
TRBV10-1	TRBJ1-6	TRBD1	-	CASRSDRSYNSPLHF	TGCGCCAGCAGGTCGGACAGGTCCTATAATTCACCCCTCCACTTT
TRBV11-2	TRBJ1-1	TRBD1	-	CASRRDRGNTEAFF	TGTGCCAGCAGACGCGACAGGGGCAACACTGAAGCTTTCTTT
TRBV10-3	TRBJ2-7	TRBD1	-	CAISAVSGTVFYEQYF	TGTGCCATCAGTGCTGTGTCCGGGACAGTCTTCTACGAGCAGTACTTC
TRBV9	TRBJ1-6	TRBD1	-	CASSVAPGDSNSPLHF	TGTGCCAGCAGCGTAGCTCCCGGGGACAGTAATTCACCCCTCCACTTT
TRBV10-1	TRBJ2-1	TRBD1	-	CASSDGTVDNEQFF	TGCGCCAGCAGTGACGGGACAGTCGACAATGAGCAGTTCTTC
TRBV7-9	TRBJ2-2	-	-	CASSLDRATGELFF	TGTGCCAGCAGCTTAGACAGGGCCACCGGGGAGCTGTTTTTT